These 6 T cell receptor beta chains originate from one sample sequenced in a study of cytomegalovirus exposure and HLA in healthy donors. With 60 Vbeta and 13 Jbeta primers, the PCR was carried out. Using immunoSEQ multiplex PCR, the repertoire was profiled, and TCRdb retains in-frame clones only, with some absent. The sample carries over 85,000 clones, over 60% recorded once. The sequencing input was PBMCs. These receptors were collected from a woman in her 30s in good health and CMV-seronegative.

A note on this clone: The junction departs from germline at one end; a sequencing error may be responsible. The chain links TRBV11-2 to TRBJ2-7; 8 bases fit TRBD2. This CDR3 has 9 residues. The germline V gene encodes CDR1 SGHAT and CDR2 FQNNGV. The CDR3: CATSAGGVF. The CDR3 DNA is TGTGCCACCAGTGCGGGGGGCGTCTTC.

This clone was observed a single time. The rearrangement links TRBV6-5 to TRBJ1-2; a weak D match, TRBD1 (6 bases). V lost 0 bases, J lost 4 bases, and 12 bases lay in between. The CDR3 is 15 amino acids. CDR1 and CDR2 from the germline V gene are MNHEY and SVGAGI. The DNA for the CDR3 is TGTGCCAGCAGTTACTCGAGGACAGAGGTCTATGGCTACACCTTC. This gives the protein CASSYSRTEVYGYTF.

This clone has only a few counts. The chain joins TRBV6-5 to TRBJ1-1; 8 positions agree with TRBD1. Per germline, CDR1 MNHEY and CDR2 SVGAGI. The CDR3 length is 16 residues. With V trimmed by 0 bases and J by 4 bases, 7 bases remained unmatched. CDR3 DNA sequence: TGTGCCAGCAGTTACTCGATTCAGGGGGCGCCCACTGAAGCTTTCTTT. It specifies CASSYSIQGAPTEAFF.

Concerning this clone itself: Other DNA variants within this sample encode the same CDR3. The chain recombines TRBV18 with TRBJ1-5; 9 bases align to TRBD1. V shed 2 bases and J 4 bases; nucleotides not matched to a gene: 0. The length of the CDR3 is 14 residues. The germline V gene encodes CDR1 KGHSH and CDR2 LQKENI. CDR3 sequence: CASSPGQGNQPQHF. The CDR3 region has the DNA TGTGCCAGCTCACCAGGACAGGGGAATCAGCCCCAGCATTTT. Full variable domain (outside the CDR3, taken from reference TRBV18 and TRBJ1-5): NAGVMQNPRHLVRRRGQEARLRCSPMKGHSHVYWYRQLPEEGLKFMVYLQKENIIDESGMPKERFSAEFPKEGPSILRIQQVVRGDSAAYFCASSPGQGNQPQHFGDGTRLSIL.

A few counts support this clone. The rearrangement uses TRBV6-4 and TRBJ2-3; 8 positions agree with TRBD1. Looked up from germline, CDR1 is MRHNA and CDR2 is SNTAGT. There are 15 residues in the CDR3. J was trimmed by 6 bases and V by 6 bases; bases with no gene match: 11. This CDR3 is CASSVRTGSADTQYF. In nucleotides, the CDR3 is TGTGCCAGCAGCGTCCGGACAGGGTCTGCGGATACGCAGTATTTT.

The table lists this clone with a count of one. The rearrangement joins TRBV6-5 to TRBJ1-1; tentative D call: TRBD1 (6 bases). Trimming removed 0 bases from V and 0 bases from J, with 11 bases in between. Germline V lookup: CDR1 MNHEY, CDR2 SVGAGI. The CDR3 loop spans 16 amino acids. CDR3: CASSYSSGTLNTEAFF. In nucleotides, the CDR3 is TGTGCCAGCAGTTACTCTTCCGGGACATTGAACACTGAAGCTTTCTTT.